This TCR beta chain was captured by sequencing in a study of metastatic and nonmetastatic thyroid tumors. A remark on this clone: Its antigen remains unknown.

Study-level results: Versus benign nodules, malignant thyroid tumors reportedly had significantly higher TCR beta diversity, in blood and tumor.

Per the authors' pipeline: What underpinned the distant-metastasis classifier for papillary thyroid cancer was the set of CDR3 differences across clinicopathological groups. TCRdb re-clonotyped the PCR reads through MiXCR. The V and J calls come from TCRdb's annotation, not from the publication. The data hold 30,000 to 35,000 clones, with roughly a fifth observed a single time. All patients were treatment-naive before thyroid surgery. The source is a female donor with papillary thyroid cancer or a benign thyroid nodule (not recorded which). Some clones in this sample may be carry-over from other donors' samples. The source material was blood.

In DNA form, the CDR3 reads TGCAGTGCTAGAGATAACCCAGCGGGGACAGATACGCAGTATTTT. It codes for CSARDNPAGTDTQYF. The chain joins TRBV20-1 to TRBJ2-3; 7 nucleotides align to TRBD2. CDR3 length: 15 residues. The V gene's germline CDR1 is DFQATT and CDR2 SNEGSKA (reference sequence). V dropped 0 bases and J dropped 3; count of bases not matched to a gene: 6.